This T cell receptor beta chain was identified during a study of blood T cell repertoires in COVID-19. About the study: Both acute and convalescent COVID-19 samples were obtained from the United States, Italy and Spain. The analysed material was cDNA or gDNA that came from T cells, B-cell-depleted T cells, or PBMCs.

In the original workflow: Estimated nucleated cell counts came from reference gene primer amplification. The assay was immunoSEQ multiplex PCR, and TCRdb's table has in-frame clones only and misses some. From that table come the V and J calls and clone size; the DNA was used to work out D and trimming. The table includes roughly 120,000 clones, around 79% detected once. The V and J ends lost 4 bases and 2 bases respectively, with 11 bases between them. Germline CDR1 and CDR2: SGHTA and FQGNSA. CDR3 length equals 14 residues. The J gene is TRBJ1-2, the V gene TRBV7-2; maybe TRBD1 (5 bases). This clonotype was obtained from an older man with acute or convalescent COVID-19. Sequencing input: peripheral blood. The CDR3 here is CASSSSGGNYGYTF. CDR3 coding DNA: TGTGCCAGCAGCTCCTCGGGGGGGAACTATGGCTACACCTTC.